These 3 T cell receptor beta chains originate from one sample sequenced in a study of shared clonotypes between healthy human individuals (TCRdb year 2020). The library was made by the immunoSEQ multiplex PCR assay. The table was pulled from immuneACCESS by TCRdb, which kept in-frame rearrangements only. Such tables lose some clones; where checked, under half of the loss comes from unresolved V genes, and the rest has no known cause. For this sample the table gives roughly 650,000 clones, of which 95% to 98% were detected only once. The top ten clonotypes cover roughly 0.055% of the sample. Material: naive CD4+ T cells sorted from blood. The sample's cell subset or site label, in plain terms: CD45RA+ positively selected. The receptors derive from a woman aged 25 to 39 in good health.

The V gene is TRBV5-1, the J gene TRBJ2-2, with unresolved D. Germline V CDR1 and CDR2: SGHRS, YFSETQ. Trimming pared 3 bases from V and 0 bases from J, leaving 12 bases between. The CDR3 runs 16 residues. CDR3 region: CASSSALDPNTGELFF. CDR3 nucleotide sequence: TGCGCCAGCAGCTCGGCGTTGGACCCGAACACCGGGGAGCTGTTTTTT. Variable domain in full (rest from reference TRBV5-1 and TRBJ2-2): KAGVTQTPRYLIKTRGQQVTLSCSPISGHRSVSWYQQTPGQGLQFLFEYFSETQRNKGNFPGRFSGRQFSNSRSEMNVSTLELGDSALYLCASSSALDPNTGELFFGEGSRLTVL.

This clone is a singleton in its sample. V gene TRBV7-9 combines with J gene TRBJ2-2, with 10 bases that match TRBD2. Germline values: CDR1 SEHNR, CDR2 FQNEAQ (reference sequence). CDR3 length: 16 amino acids. The junction had 6 bases not matched to a gene; V was cut back by 5 bases and J by 3 bases. In DNA form, the CDR3 reads TGTGCCAGCAGCGTCTTTAGCGGGAGGTACACCGGGGAGCTGTTTTTT. It codes for CASSVFSGRYTGELFF.

The rearrangement uses TRBV5-1 and TRBJ2-3, with 14 bases fitting TRBD2. The germline CDR1 and CDR2 sequences are SGHRS and YFSETQ. CDR3 size: 18 residues. V dropped 0 bases and J dropped 2; count of bases not matched to a gene: 5. CDR3 in DNA: TGCGCCAGCAGCTTGGACGTGACTAGCGGGAGGGACACAGATACGCAGTATTTT. Its translation: CASSLDVTSGRDTDTQYF.